Listed below are T cell receptor beta chains from one sample, sequenced in a study of PD-L1 blockade in urothelial cancer. Here immunoSEQ multiplex PCR was the method, and the copy in TCRdb shows in-frame clones only, minus some. The sample carries about 45,000 clones, around nine tenths recorded once. This specimen consisted of PBMCs, obtained around atezolizumab (anti-PD-L1) treatment. The source of these receptors is a donor at least 40 years old with urothelial cancer. Both conserved end residues are part of each CDR3.

j_call: TRBJ2-3; v_call: TRBV7-2; cdr3_aa: CASSPQLTGTDTQYF
j_call: TRBJ1-2; v_call: TRBV29-1; cdr3_aa: CSVGTGAHYGYTF
j_call: TRBJ2-7; v_call: TRBV7-3; cdr3_aa: CASSLMAGGTYEQYF
j_call: TRBJ2-1; v_call: TRBV19; cdr3_aa: CASSISRLAGEGNEQFF
j_call: TRBJ2-7; v_call: TRBV7-2; cdr3_aa: CASSPMEETYEQYF
j_call: TRBJ2-5; v_call: TRBV7-2; cdr3_aa: CASSLTRTSGTQYF
j_call: TRBJ2-1; v_call: TRBV11-3; cdr3_aa: CASSLGGRAFDEQFF
j_call: TRBJ2-5; v_call: TRBV7-2; cdr3_aa: CASSLGDRVETQYF
j_call: TRBJ2-5; v_call: TRBV15; cdr3_aa: CATSRSTGGETQYF
j_call: TRBJ1-2; v_call: TRBV19; cdr3_aa: CATGPGQDFYGYTF
j_call: TRBJ2-1; v_call: TRBV21-1; cdr3_aa: CASSQTTGSYNEQFF
j_call: TRBJ2-7; v_call: TRBV5-6; cdr3_aa: CAGSGSGHEIYEQYF
j_call: TRBJ2-7; v_call: TRBV28; cdr3_aa: CASRLTGSHEQYF
j_call: TRBJ1-2; v_call: TRBV29-1; cdr3_aa: CSVHTGRGSYGYTF
j_call: TRBJ2-1; v_call: TRBV5-1; cdr3_aa: CASRKVRAPLDNEQFF
j_call: TRBJ2-4; v_call: TRBV27; cdr3_aa: CASSFQRQGASKNIQYF
j_call: TRBJ1-5; v_call: TRBV30; cdr3_aa: CAWSAQGWQPQHF
j_call: TRBJ2-7; v_call: TRBV6-6; cdr3_aa: CASSYSFEGGLGEQYF
j_call: TRBJ2-7; v_call: TRBV19; cdr3_aa: CASSIGTSGPYEQYF
j_call: TRBJ2-3; v_call: TRBV5-8; cdr3_aa: CASSMRAGTARTDTQYF
j_call: TRBJ2-3; v_call: TRBV5-1; cdr3_aa: CASSLGTRPDTDTQYF
j_call: TRBJ2-2; v_call: TRBV5-1; cdr3_aa: CASSVGTGGLAGELFF
j_call: TRBJ2-3; v_call: TRBV5-5; cdr3_aa: CASSRRTSGTDTQYF
j_call: TRBJ2-7; v_call: TRBV4-3; cdr3_aa: CASSQSRGLAASYEQYF
j_call: TRBJ2-7; v_call: TRBV25-1; cdr3_aa: CASSAQIGTGTYEQYF
j_call: TRBJ2-2; v_call: TRBV7-2; cdr3_aa: CASSLAGSPTGELFF
j_call: TRBJ1-2; v_call: TRBV4-3; cdr3_aa: CASSQEAAAPGNGYTF
j_call: TRBJ2-7; v_call: TRBV4-3; cdr3_aa: CASSQDPPGTSVTYEQYF
j_call: TRBJ2-5; v_call: TRBV5-1; cdr3_aa: CASSQGTGGETQYF
j_call: TRBJ2-7; v_call: TRBV5-4; cdr3_aa: CASSLSGLGGEQYF
j_call: TRBJ2-1; v_call: TRBV2; cdr3_aa: CASSEALRGTASYNEQFF
j_call: TRBJ2-1; v_call: TRBV27; cdr3_aa: CASSSPTGTRNEQFF
j_call: TRBJ2-1; v_call: TRBV5-1; cdr3_aa: CASSWRTDHYNEQFF
j_call: TRBJ2-3; v_call: TRBV6-6; cdr3_aa: CASSRTGGPPQYF